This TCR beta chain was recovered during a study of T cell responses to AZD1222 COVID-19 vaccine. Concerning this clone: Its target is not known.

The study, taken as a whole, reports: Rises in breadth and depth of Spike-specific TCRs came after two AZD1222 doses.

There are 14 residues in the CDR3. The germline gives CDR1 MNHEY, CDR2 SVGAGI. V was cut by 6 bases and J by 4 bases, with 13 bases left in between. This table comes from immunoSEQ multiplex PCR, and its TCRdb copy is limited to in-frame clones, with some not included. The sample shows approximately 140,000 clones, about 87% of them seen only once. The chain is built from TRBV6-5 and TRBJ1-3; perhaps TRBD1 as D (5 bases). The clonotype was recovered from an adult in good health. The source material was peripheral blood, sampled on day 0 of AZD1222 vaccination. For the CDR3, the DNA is TGTGCCAGCAGGGCCGGCGGGACGGGAAACACCATATATTTT. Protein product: CASRAGGTGNTIYF.